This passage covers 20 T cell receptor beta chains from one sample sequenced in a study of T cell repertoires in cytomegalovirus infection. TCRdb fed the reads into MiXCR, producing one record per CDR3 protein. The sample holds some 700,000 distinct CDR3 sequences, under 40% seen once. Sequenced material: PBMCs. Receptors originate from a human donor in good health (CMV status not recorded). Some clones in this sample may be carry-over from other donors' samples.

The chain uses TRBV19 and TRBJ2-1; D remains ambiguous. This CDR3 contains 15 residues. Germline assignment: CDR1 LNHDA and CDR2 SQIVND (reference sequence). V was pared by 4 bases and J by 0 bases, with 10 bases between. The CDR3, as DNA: TGTGCCAGTAGTACCGGAGTAAGCTCCTACAATGAGCAGTTCTTC. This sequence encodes CASSTGVSSYNEQFF.

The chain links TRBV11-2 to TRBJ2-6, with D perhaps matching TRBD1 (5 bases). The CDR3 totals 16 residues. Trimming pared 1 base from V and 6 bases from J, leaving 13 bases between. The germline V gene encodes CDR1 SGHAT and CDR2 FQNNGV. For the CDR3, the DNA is TGTGCCAGCAGCTTAGTACGCAGGGCTGTGGCCAACGTCCTGACTTTC. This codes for CASSLVRRAVANVLTF.

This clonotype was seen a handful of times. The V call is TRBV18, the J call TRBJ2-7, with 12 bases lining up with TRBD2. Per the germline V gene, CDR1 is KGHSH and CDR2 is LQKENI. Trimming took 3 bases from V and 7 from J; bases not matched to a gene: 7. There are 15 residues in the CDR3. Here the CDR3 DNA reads TGTGCCAGCTCACCGGGACTAGCGGGTATGGGAGAGCAGTACTTC. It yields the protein CASSPGLAGMGEQYF.

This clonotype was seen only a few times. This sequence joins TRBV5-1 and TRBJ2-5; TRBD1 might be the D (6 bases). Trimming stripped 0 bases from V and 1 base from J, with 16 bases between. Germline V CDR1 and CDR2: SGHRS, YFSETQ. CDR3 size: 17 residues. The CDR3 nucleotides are TGCGCCAGCAGCTTGGGCAGGGGTACCTCCTTCCAAGAGACCCAGTACTTC. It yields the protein CASSLGRGTSFQETQYF.

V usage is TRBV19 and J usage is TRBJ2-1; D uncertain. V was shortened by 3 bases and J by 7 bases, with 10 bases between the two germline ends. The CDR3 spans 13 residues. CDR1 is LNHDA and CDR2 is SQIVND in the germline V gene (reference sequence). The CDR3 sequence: CASSIQDGNEQFF. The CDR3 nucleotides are TGTGCCAGTAGTATTCAGGATGGGAATGAGCAGTTCTTC.

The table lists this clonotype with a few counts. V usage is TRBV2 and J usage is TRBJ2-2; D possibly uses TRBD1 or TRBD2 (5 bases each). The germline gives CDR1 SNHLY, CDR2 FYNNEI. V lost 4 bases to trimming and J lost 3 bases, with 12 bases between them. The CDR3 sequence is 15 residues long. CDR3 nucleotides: TGTGCCAGCAGTGGGGGGAGTCGGTACACCGGGGAGCTGTTTTTT. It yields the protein CASSGGSRYTGELFF.

In DNA form, the CDR3 reads TGTGCCAGCACACAGGTTGATCGAGAGACCCAGTACTTC. This translates into CASTQVDRETQYF. This chain connects TRBV28 to TRBJ2-5; tentatively, D is TRBD1 (5 bases). Germline values: CDR1 MDHEN, CDR2 SYDVKM. The CDR3 sequence is 13 residues long. V was clipped by 7 bases and J by 4 bases, with 13 bases between them.

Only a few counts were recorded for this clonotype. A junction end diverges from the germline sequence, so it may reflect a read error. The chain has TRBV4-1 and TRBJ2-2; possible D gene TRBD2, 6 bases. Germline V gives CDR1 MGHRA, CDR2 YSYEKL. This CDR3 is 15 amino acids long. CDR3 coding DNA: TGTGCCAGCAGCCAACGGGACTCTTACACCGGGGAGCTGTTTTTT. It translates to CASSQRDSYTGELFF.

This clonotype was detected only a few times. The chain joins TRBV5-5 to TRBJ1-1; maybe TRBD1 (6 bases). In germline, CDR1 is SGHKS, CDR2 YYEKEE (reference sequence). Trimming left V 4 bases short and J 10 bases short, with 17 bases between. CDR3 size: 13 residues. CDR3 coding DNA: TGTGCCAGCAGCCCAAGGTGGACAGCGGCAGCTTTCTTT. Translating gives CASSPRWTAAAFF.

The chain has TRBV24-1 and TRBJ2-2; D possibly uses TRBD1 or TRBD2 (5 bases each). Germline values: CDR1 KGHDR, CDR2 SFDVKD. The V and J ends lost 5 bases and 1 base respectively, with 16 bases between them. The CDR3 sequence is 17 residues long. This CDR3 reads CATSGGPGQLNTGELFF. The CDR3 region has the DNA TGTGCCACCAGTGGGGGCCCGGGGCAGTTGAACACCGGGGAGCTGTTTTTT.

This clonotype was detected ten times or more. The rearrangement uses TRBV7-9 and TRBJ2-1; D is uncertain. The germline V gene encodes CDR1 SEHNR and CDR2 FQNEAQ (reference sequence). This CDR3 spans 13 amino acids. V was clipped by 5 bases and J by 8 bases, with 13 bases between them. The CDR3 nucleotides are TGTGCCAGCAGCCTACCCCTTGCCGATGAGCAGTTCTTC. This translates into CASSLPLADEQFF.

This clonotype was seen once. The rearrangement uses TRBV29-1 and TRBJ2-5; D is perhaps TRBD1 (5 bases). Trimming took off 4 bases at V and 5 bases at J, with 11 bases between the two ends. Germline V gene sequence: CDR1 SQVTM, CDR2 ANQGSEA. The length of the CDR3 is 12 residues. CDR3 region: CSVGAGWETQYF. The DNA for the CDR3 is TGCAGCGTTGGAGCAGGGTGGGAGACCCAGTACTTC.

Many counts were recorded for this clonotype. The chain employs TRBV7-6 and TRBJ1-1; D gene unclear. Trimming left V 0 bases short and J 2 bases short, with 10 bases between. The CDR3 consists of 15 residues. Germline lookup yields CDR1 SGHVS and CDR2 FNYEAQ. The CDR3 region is CASSLAPAANTEAFF. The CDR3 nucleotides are TGTGCCAGCAGCTTAGCCCCGGCGGCTAACACTGAAGCTTTCTTT.

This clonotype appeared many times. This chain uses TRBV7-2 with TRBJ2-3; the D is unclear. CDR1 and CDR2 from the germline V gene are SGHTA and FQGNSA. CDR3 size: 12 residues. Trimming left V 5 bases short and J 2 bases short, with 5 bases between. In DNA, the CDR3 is TGTGCCAGCAGCCCCCCCACAGATACGCAGTATTTT. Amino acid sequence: CASSPPTDTQYF.

Written as DNA, the CDR3 is TGTGCCAGCAGTAGACAGTCCTTCTCCTACGAGCAGTACTTC. Translated, it gives CASSRQSFSYEQYF. The genes are TRBV2 and TRBJ2-7; a weak D match, TRBD1 (5 bases). This CDR3 has 14 amino acids. Germline CDR1 is SNHLY and CDR2 is FYNNEI. V lost 5 bases, J lost 0 bases, and 11 bases lay in between.

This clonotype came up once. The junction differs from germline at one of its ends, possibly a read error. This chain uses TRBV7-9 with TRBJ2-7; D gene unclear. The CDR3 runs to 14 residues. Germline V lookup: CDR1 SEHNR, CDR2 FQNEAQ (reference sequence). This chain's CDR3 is CASSESVMAYEHYF. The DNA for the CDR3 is TGTGCCAGCAGTGAATCTGTGATGGCCTACGAGCATTACTTC. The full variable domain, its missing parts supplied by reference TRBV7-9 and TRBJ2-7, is DTGVSQNPRHKITKRGQNVTFRCDPISEHNRLYWYRQTLGQGPEFLTYFQNEAQLEKSRLLSDRFSAERPKGSFSTLEIQRTEQGDSAMYLCASSESVMAYEHYFGPGTRLTVT.

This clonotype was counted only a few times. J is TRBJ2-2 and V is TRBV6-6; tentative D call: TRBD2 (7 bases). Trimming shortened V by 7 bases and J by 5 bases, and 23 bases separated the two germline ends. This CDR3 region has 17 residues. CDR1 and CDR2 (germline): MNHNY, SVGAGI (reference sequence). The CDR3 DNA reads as TGTGCCAGCACCAAAGGGGGGGGGGCAGGGCGAACCGGGGAGCTGTTTTTT. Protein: CASTKGGGAGRTGELFF.

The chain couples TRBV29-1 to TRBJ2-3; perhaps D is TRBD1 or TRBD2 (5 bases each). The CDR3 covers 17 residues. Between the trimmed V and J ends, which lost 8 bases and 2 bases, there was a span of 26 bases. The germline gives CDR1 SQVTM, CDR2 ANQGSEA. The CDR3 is CSSRGASRADPTDTQYF. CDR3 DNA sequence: TGCAGCTCCCGAGGGGCATCCCGAGCGGACCCCACAGATACGCAGTATTTT.

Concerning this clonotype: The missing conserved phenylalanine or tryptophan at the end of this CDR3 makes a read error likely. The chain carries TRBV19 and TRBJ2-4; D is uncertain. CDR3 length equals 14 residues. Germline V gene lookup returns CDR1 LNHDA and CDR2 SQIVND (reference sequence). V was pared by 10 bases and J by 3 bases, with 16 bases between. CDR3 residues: CAIKKGLGKNIQYL. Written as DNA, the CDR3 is TGTGCCATTAAGAAGGGTCTCGGCAAAAACATTCAGTACTTA.

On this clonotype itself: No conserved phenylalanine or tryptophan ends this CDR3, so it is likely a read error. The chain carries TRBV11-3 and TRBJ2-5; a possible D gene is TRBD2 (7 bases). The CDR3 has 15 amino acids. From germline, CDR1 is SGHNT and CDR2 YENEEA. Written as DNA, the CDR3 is TGTGCCAGAAGCTTCGGCGGGGGCCCCCAAGAGACCCAGTACTGC. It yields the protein CARSFGGGPQETQYC.